The rows below give T cell receptor beta chains drawn from one sample of a study of Ad26.COV2.S vaccination and SARS-CoV-2 variants. Data came from immunoSEQ multiplex PCR; TCRdb stores just in-frame clones and leaves some out. The table includes approximately 340,000 clones, approximately 90% detected once. The specimen comprised peripheral blood, sampled after recovery from COVID-19. These receptors originate from a human donor who had recovered from COVID-19. CDR3s include the opening cysteine and the closing phenylalanine or tryptophan. The D gene is left open where the match is weak. Expanded clones get a size class; other rows say once, few or many, or leave the size out.

v_gene	j_gene	d_gene	abundance	CDR3nt	CDR3aa
TRBV3-1/TRBV3-2	TRBJ2-3	TRBD1	.	TGTGCCAGCAGCTCCGGGACAGGGGGCTTTCATGGTACGCAGTATTTT	CASSSGTGGFHGTQYF
TRBV2	TRBJ2-3	TRBD2	.	TGTGCCAGCACCCTCCAGGCTAGCGGTTATGTTAATACGCAGTATTTT	CASTLQASGYVNTQYF
TRBV7-2	TRBJ1-5	TRBD1	.	TGTGCCAGCAGCTCGACAGGGGTGGATCAGCCCCAGCATTTT	CASSSTGVDQPQHF
TRBV3-1/TRBV3-2	TRBJ1-4	TRBD1	.	TGTGCCAGCAGCCAGGAGACAGGGGCAGGGGAAAAACTGTTTTTT	CASSQETGAGEKLFF
TRBV11-2	TRBJ2-7	TRBD1	.	TGTGCCAGCAGTTTGGACAGGGGGCTCTACGAGCAGTACTTC	CASSLDRGLYEQYF
TRBV7-2	TRBJ1-6	.	.	TGTGCCAGCAGCTTTAGGGTCGAACTGGGGAATTCACCCCTCCACTTT	CASSFRVELGNSPLHF
TRBV11-2	TRBJ2-2	.	.	TGTGCCAGCAGCCCATACAAGACTGCGTCGAACACCGGGGAGCTGTTTTTT	CASSPYKTASNTGELFF
TRBV25-1	TRBJ2-7	TRBD2	.	TGTGCCAGCAGTGAAGGGGGGGGGATACAATCGTACTACGAGCAGTACTTC	CASSEGGGIQSYYEQYF
TRBV29-1	TRBJ1-2	.	.	TGCAGCGTTGAAGAGGGGGCTTACTATGGCTACACCTTC	CSVEEGAYYGYTF
TRBV13	TRBJ1-4	.	.	TGTGCCAGCAGCTTAGGCTACGGTACTGATGAAAAACTGTTTTTT	CASSLGYGTDEKLFF
TRBV9	TRBJ2-1	.	.	TGTGCCAGCAGCGTAGGGTGGGGGGATTACAATGAGCAGTTCTTC	CASSVGWGDYNEQFF
TRBV5-4	TRBJ1-1	.	.	TGTGCCAGCAGCTTTCAGGGATTCTTAGCTTTCTTT	CASSFQGFLAFF
TRBV27	TRBJ1-2	TRBD1	.	TGTGCCAGCAGTTTATCGAGGACAGGGGTGGGCTACACCTTC	CASSLSRTGVGYTF
TRBV12-3/TRBV12-4	TRBJ1-1	.	.	TGTGCCAGCAGTTTAGGGGGCGGGACTGAAGCTTTCTTT	CASSLGGGTEAFF
TRBV20-1	TRBJ1-2	.	once	TGCAGTGCTAGTCTGGAGATGGGCTACACCTTC	CSASLEMGYTF
TRBV2	TRBJ2-2	.	.	TGTGCCAGCAGGGAGGACTTAGGGCCCGGGGAGCTGTTTTTT	CASREDLGPGELFF
TRBV11-2	TRBJ2-7	TRBD1	.	TGTGCCAGCAGCCTCACAGGGGGGTCCGAGCAGTACTTC	CASSLTGGSEQYF
TRBV14	TRBJ2-7	.	.	TGTGCCAGCAGCCAAGATCGGGCCTCCCGCGAGCAGTACTTC	CASSQDRASREQYF
TRBV7-3	TRBJ1-1	TRBD1	.	TGTGCCAGCAGCTCCGGGACAGGGGAGAACACTGAAGCTTTCTTT	CASSSGTGENTEAFF
TRBV3-1/TRBV3-2	TRBJ1-3	.	.	TGTGCCAGCAGCCAAGATAAACGGGGCCCTGGAAACACCATATATTTT	CASSQDKRGPGNTIYF
TRBV4-1	TRBJ2-1	TRBD2	.	TGCGCCAGCAGCCAAGAGGGTCTAGCGGGGGCTTACAATGAGCAGTTCTTC	CASSQEGLAGAYNEQFF
TRBV27	TRBJ1-2	.	.	TGTGCCAGCAGTTCCTCCCTCCAGGGGACCCGCTATGGCTACACCTTC	CASSSSLQGTRYGYTF